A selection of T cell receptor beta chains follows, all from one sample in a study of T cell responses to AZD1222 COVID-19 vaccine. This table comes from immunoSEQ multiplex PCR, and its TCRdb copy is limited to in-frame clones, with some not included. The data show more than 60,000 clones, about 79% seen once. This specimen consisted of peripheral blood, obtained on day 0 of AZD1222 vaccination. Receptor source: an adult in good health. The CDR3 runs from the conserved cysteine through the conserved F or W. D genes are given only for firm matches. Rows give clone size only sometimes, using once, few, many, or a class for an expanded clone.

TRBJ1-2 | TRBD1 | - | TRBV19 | CASSFDRGYGYTF | TGTGCCAGTAGTTTCGACAGGGGCTATGGCTACACCTTC
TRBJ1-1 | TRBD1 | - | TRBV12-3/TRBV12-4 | CASSSFGQDEAFF | TGTGCCAGCAGTTCTTTCGGACAGGACGAAGCTTTCTTT
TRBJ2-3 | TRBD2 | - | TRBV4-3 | CASSHLAGTRSDTQYF | TGCGCCAGCAGCCATCTAGCGGGAACCCGGTCGGATACGCAGTATTTT
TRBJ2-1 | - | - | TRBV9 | CASSVGGLSYNEQFF | TGTGCCAGCAGCGTAGGCGGACTCTCCTACAATGAGCAGTTCTTC
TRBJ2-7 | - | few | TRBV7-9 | CASSLSTYEQYF | TGTGCCAGCAGCTTAAGTACTTACGAGCAGTACTTC
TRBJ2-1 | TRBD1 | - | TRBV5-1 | CASSFEDRVYNEQFF | TGCGCCAGCAGCTTTGAGGACAGGGTCTACAATGAGCAGTTCTTC
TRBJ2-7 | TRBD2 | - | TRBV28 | CAVQLAGVFDEQYF | TGTGCCGTACAACTAGCGGGAGTTTTCGACGAGCAGTACTTC
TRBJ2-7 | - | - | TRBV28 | CASTLRDLPYEQYF | TGTGCCAGCACCCTTAGGGACTTACCCTACGAGCAGTACTTC
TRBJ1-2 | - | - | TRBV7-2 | CASSLAAGHPNYGYTF | TGTGCCAGCAGCTTAGCGGCAGGACACCCTAACTATGGCTACACCTTC
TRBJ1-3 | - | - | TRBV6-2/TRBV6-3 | CASSYGGSGNTIYF | TGTGCCAGCAGTTACGGGGGCTCTGGAAACACCATATATTTT
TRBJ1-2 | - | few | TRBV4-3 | CASSQDFSLPGGYGYTF | TGCGCCAGCAGCCAAGATTTCAGTCTCCCCGGCGGCTATGGCTACACCTTC
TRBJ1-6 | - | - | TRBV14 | CASSLGTSNSPLHF | TGTGCCAGCAGCTTGGGTACTTCTAATTCACCCCTCCACTTT
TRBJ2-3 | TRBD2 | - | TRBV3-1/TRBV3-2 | CASSLPRTSGRDTQYF | TGTGCCAGCAGCCTCCCGAGGACTAGCGGGAGAGATACGCAGTATTTT
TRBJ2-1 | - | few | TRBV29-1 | CSGRTPSYNEQFF | TGCAGCGGGCGGACCCCCTCCTACAATGAGCAGTTCTTC
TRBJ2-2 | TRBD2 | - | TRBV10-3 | CAIAGTSGGNTGELFF | TGTGCCATTGCCGGGACTAGCGGGGGGAACACCGGGGAGCTGTTTTTT
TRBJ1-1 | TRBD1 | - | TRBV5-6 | CASRRQGFSEAFF | TGTGCCAGCAGGCGACAGGGTTTCTCTGAAGCTTTCTTT
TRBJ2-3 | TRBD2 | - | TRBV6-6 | CASRSGRAADTQYF | TGTGCCAGCAGGAGCGGGAGGGCCGCAGATACGCAGTATTTT
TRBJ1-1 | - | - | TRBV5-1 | CASSLSTGNTEAFF | TGCGCCAGCAGCTTATCGACAGGGAACACTGAAGCTTTCTTT
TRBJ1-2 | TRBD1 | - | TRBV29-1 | CSVAQRGLGYGYTF | TGCAGCGTTGCGCAAAGGGGGCTGGGCTATGGCTACACCTTC
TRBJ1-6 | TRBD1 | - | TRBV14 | CASSDTPYPGGTGGRPLHF | TGTGCCAGCAGCGATACCCCTTACCCCGGCGGGACAGGGGGTCGGCCCCTCCACTTT
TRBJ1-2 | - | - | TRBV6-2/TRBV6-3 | CASSFATRFRDGYTF | TGTGCCAGCAGTTTCGCGACCCGATTTCGGGATGGCTACACCTTC
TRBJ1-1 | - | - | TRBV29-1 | CSVQGEGEAFF | TGCAGCGTGCAGGGAGAGGGTGAAGCTTTCTTT